A selection of T cell receptor beta chains follows, all from one sample in a study of blood T cells in healthy people across ages. Via MiXCR, TCRdb re-called the 5' RACE reads, giving one row per CDR3 protein. The sample yields roughly 1.5 million distinct CDR3 sequences, approximately 39% seen once. The sequenced sample was blood. These receptors were obtained from a woman younger than 35 in good health. Each CDR3 is given with its conserved first and last residue. Each record gives: CDR3 DNA, CDR3 protein, V gene, J gene, D gene, CDR3 length, clone size. The D gene is left open where the match is weak. The size of a clone is reported for some rows only, either as once, few or many, or as a class for expanded clones.

TGCAGTGCTAGATTTGCGGGACGCACAGATACGCAGTATTTT,CSARFAGRTDTQYF,TRBV20-1,TRBJ2-3,NA,14,NA
TGTGCCAGCAGTTCCGGGACCATCTATGGCTACACCTTC,CASSSGTIYGYTF,TRBV6-2/TRBV6-3,TRBJ1-2,NA,13,few
TGTGCCAGCAGTTTCGGGGACAGGGGGAGCGATGAGCAGTTCTTC,CASSFGDRGSDEQFF,TRBV12-3/TRBV12-4,TRBJ2-1,TRBD1,15,once
TGCGCCAGCAGCTGGGCCGGGACTAGCACCTACAATGAGCAGTTCTTC,CASSWAGTSTYNEQFF,TRBV5-1,TRBJ2-1,TRBD2,16,NA
TGTGCCAGCAGCTTGGGGGTAGGACTGGGCCGCGGTAATGAGCAGTTCTTC,CASSLGVGLGRGNEQFF,TRBV7-2,TRBJ2-1,NA,17,few
TGTGCCAGCAGCGGGGATGTAGGCAACACTGAAGCTTTCTTT,CASSGDVGNTEAFF,TRBV9,TRBJ1-1,NA,14,NA
TGTGCCAGCACGGGGACTAGCGGCACCGGGGAGCTGTTTTTT,CASTGTSGTGELFF,TRBV7-2,TRBJ2-2,TRBD2,14,NA
TGTGCCAGCAGTGGGTTCAGTCACCCGAACGAGCAGTACTTC,CASSGFSHPNEQYF,TRBV2,TRBJ2-7,NA,14,NA
TGCAGTGTCCCAAAACGGGGGAGCACAGATACGCAGTATTTT,CSVPKRGSTDTQYF,TRBV20-1,TRBJ2-3,NA,14,NA
TGTGCCAGCAGTCCTATGAACAGGGACGAGCAGTACTTC,CASSPMNRDEQYF,TRBV12-3/TRBV12-4,TRBJ2-7,NA,13,few
TGTGCCAGCAGCTTCAGCGGGGAAGGACACAATGAGCAGTTCTTC,CASSFSGEGHNEQFF,TRBV13,TRBJ2-1,TRBD2,15,NA
TGCGCCAGCAGCCAGTGGACAGGTCGGTACGAGCAGTACTTC,CASSQWTGRYEQYF,TRBV5-1,TRBJ2-7,TRBD1,14,few
TGTGCCATCAGCAAAATTCCGGGACTTAGGGGTAACGAGCAGTACTTC,CAISKIPGLRGNEQYF,TRBV10-3,TRBJ2-7,NA,16,few
TGTGCCAGCACACCTATAACAGGGGTTCCGCCCTACGAGCAGTACTTC,CASTPITGVPPYEQYF,TRBV28,TRBJ2-7,TRBD1,16,NA
TGCAGTGCTCCCGGGACAGAGGGGATCTCCTACGAGCAGTACTTC,CSAPGTEGISYEQYF,TRBV20-1,TRBJ2-7,TRBD1,15,NA
TGCGCCAGCAGCCAAAGGGGATTGGGACGGTTTGAAAAACTGTTTTTT,CASSQRGLGRFEKLFF,TRBV4-1,TRBJ1-4,NA,16,NA
TGTGCCAGCAGTTACTCAGGGACGGGAGCTTTCTTT,CASSYSGTGAFF,TRBV6-5,TRBJ1-1,NA,12,few
TGTGCCAGCAGGTTCCTTAGCGGGTCCTCCTACGAGCAGTACTTC,CASRFLSGSSYEQYF,TRBV6-5,TRBJ2-7,TRBD2,15,NA
TGCAGTGCACCAGCTAGCGGGAGGGCCCCCTACGAGCAGTTCTTC,CSAPASGRAPYEQFF,TRBV20-1,TRBJ2-1,TRBD2,15,NA
TGTGCCAGCAGCGTGTTGGATGGGGTGACGGACATTCAGTACTTC,CASSVLDGVTDIQYF,TRBV9,TRBJ2-4,NA,15,NA
TGTGCCAGCAGCTTAGCCCTGGACAGGTCCTACGAGCAGTTCTTC,CASSLALDRSYEQFF,TRBV7-9,TRBJ2-1,TRBD1,15,NA
TGCAGTGCTGTACTCCGGAGGATTCACAATGAGCAGTTCTTC,CSAVLRRIHNEQFF,TRBV20-1,TRBJ2-1,NA,14,NA
TGTGCCAGCAGTTACTCCGGGACGGCCATGAACTATGGCTACACCTTC,CASSYSGTAMNYGYTF,TRBV6-5,TRBJ1-2,NA,16,NA
TGCGCCAGCAGCCGCGGGACTAACAATGAGCAGTACTTC,CASSRGTNNEQYF,TRBV4-3,TRBJ2-5,TRBD2,13,NA
TGTGCCAGCAGCGAAGGACAGGGCTCGAACACTGAAGCTTTCTTT,CASSEGQGSNTEAFF,TRBV7-9,TRBJ1-1,TRBD1,15,NA
TGTGCCAGCCTGGACGACAGTTTTAGGTCTACATGGTACCAAGAGACCCAGTACTTC,CASLDDSFRSTWYQETQYF,TRBV12-3/TRBV12-4,TRBJ2-5,NA,19,few
TGTGCCAGCAGTTTAAACCCGACTAGATCGGAGACCCAGTACTTC,CASSLNPTRSETQYF,TRBV12-3/TRBV12-4,TRBJ2-5,NA,15,few
TGCAGTGCTTTTCAATCCGGGACAGGGAGGGAAAAACTGTTTTTT,CSAFQSGTGREKLFF,TRBV20-1,TRBJ1-4,TRBD1,15,NA
TGTGCCAGCAGCTTAGAAGCGGGGAGGTGGTTGGATACGCAGTATTTT,CASSLEAGRWLDTQYF,TRBV7-2,TRBJ2-3,TRBD2,16,few
TGTGCCAGCAGCGGGACAGGAGAGATCGGTGGCTACACCTTC,CASSGTGEIGGYTF,TRBV6-2/TRBV6-3,TRBJ1-2,TRBD1,14,NA
TGTGCCAGGGGGACAGTCTCCTACAATGAGCAGTTCTTC,CARGTVSYNEQFF,TRBV2,TRBJ2-1,TRBD1,13,few